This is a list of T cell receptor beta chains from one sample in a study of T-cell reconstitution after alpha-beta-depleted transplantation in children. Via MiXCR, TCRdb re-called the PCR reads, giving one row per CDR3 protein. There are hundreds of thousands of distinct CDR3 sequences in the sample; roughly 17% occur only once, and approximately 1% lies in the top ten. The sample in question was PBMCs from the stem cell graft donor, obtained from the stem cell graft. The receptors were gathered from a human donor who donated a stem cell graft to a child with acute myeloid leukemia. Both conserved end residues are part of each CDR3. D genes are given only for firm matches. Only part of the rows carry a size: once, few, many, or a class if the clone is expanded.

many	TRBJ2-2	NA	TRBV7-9	TGTGCCAGCAGACCCGCGGACGGTACCGGGGAGCTGTTTTTT	CASRPADGTGELFF
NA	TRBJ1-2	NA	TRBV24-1	TGTGCCACCAGTGATCCGGGAATAGCTAACTATGGCTACACCTTC	CATSDPGIANYGYTF
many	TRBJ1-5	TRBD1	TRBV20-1	TGCAGTGCTTCTCCCTCGGGACAGTGGAGCAATCAGCCCCAGCATTTT	CSASPSGQWSNQPQHF
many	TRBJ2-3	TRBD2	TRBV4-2	TGTGCCAGCAGCCCTAGCGGGGGGACAGATACGCAGTATTTT	CASSPSGGTDTQYF
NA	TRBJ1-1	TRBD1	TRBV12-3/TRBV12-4	TGTGCCAGCAGTCCCCGGGACAGGGATATCGCTGAAGCTTTCTTT	CASSPRDRDIAEAFF
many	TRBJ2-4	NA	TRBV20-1	TGCAGTGCTAGAGGGGACATTCAGTACTTC	CSARGDIQYF
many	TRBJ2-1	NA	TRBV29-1	TGCAGCGTACTGGACCAAGACCCCTACAATGAGCAGTTCTTC	CSVLDQDPYNEQFF
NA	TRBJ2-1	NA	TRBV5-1	TGCGCCAGCAGCTTGGGGGCGGCTACGTACAATGAGCAGTTCTTC	CASSLGAATYNEQFF
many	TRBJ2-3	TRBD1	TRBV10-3	TGTGCCATCAGGGGGGACAGTTCCACAGATACGCAGTATTTT	CAIRGDSSTDTQYF
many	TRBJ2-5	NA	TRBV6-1	TGTGCCAGCAGTGAAGCGGGGGGGCTGGAGACCCAGTACTTC	CASSEAGGLETQYF